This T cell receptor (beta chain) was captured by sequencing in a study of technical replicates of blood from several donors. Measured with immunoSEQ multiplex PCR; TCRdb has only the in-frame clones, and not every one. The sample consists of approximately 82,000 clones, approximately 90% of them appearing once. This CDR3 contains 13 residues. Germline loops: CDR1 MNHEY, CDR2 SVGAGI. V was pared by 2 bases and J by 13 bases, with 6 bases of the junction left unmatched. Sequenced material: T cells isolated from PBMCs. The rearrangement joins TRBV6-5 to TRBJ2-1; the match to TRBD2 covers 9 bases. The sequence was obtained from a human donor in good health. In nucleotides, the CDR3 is TGTGCCAGCAGTTACCCCGGACTAGCGATCCAGTTCTTC. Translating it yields CASSYPGLAIQFF.